This TCR beta chain was sequenced during a study of blood T cell repertoires in COVID-19 (dated by TCRdb to about 2020). About the study as a whole: Samples from collaborators originated in the United States, Italy and Spain and spanned both the acute and convalescent phases of COVID-19. The repertoires were released in a freely available public database intended as a resource for research on the immune response to SARS-CoV-2. HLA class I and class II types, where available, came from metadata supplied by the sample provider rather than from assay-based typing. Samples came from the ongoing ImmuneRACE study (first 160 participants) plus 1,254 subjects from 6 global collaborators. The dataset comprised deeply sampled blood TCRbeta repertoires from subjects exposed to, actively infected with, or recovered from COVID-19. The prospective study material was composed of cDNA or gDNA derived from T cells, B-cell-depleted T cells, or PBMCs. The sample metadata nearly always contained a de-identified subject ID, COVID-19 status, age in years and sex.

What the authors observed across the whole study: The quantity of clinical and demographic metadata differed by source and by participant and was supplied without curation.

Concerning this clone itself: What antigen it recognizes has not been identified. No much larger clonotype is one base removed from it; base qualities were not supplied.

TCRbeta CDR3 regions were amplified from genomic DNA by means of the immunoSEQ Assay, a bias-controlled multiplex PCR. The paper's processing steps were these. Nucleated cell counts per sample were estimated from amplification of reference gene primers within the assay. To quantify the absolute abundance of each unique TCRbeta CDR3 rearrangement, sequence reads were collapsed and filtered. For each sample, productive Simpson clonality was calculated as the square root of Simpson's diversity index across productive rearrangements. The table was pulled from immuneACCESS by TCRdb, which kept in-frame rearrangements only. Such tables lose some clones; where checked, under half of the loss comes from unresolved V genes, and the rest has no known cause. That table is the source of V, J and clone size, and D and trimming were worked out from the DNA. For this sample the table gives roughly 30,000 clones, of which around 87% were detected only once. In total, the top ten clones hold under 2% of the sample.

Each collaborating institution followed its own protocols to collect whole blood in K2EDTA tubes. For TCRbeta analysis, collaborator samples were shipped as frozen whole blood, as isolated PBMCs, or as DNA extracted from either sample type. This sequence originates from a man in his sixties with active COVID-19. The sample consisted of peripheral blood.

The CDR3 amino acid sequence is: CASSSTDTYGYTF. The DNA sequence follows: TGTGCCAGCAGCTCCACAGACACCTATGGCTACACCTTC. The V gene is TRBV7-2 and the J gene is TRBJ1-2, with no D gene named confidently. V is clipped by 4 bases and J by 4 bases, and the sequence between their germline boundaries is 10 bases long. Inclusive of the bounding cysteine and phenylalanine, the CDR3 is 13 residues long. The CDR3 DNA has 39 bases and is translated from base 1. The germline V gene encodes CDR1 SGHTA and CDR2 FQGNSA.